What follows is one T cell receptor (beta chain) and its context. This clone has a handful of counts. What antigen it recognizes has not been identified. The record has no base qualities; no much larger clone is one base away. The CDR3 runs 12 residues from the cysteine to the phenylalanine. Only the CDR3 DNA is retained, 36 bases long and in frame from the first base. CDR1 and CDR2 (LNHNV, YYDKDF) derive from the germline V gene (reference sequence). Cut back by 0 bases and 9 bases, the V and J ends lie 7 bases apart. Intraepithelial and lamina propria lymphocytes were isolated from graft specimens using dithiothreitol, EDTA incubations and collagenase D digestion. Bulk TCR-beta sequencing was performed on serial intestinal graft biopsy specimens collected as late as 600 days after transplant. The data stem from a study of graft-versus-host responses after intestinal transplantation (dated by TCRdb to the early 2020s). Study-wide context: The transplants that recipients got were multivisceral, liver-intestinal, or isolated intestinal. To identify alloreactive clones, pre-transplant mixed lymphocyte reaction products were sequenced and compared with unstimulated pre-transplant donor and recipient T cells. A cohort of 20 to 25 intestinal transplant recipients, including one retransplant, was enrolled, and 3 patients lacking pretransplant specimens were excluded. Every recipient was given anti-thymocyte globulin induction, followed by around three years of maintenance tacrolimus and steroids. Bulk TCR-beta CDR3 sequencing was used to track graft-versus-host and host-versus-graft alloreactive T cell clones in the graft, circulation and bone marrow after intestinal transplantation. Donor T cell macrochimerism was defined as a peak of at least 4% donor T cells among recipient peripheral blood mononuclear cells. Samples from a few later patients were sequenced in-house on an Illumina MiSeq with MiXCR processing rather than by the commercial service. Broad study findings and their caveats: Early after transplant, peak levels of circulating GvH clones were found to be associated with declines in HvG clones. The relatively low number and heterogeneity of intestinal transplant patients limited the conclusions. GvH clones turned up in recipient bone marrow, with some appearing earlier in ileal mucosa or blood, a pattern consistent with an intestinal mucosal origin. High GvH to HvG T cell clonal ratios were observed in the allografts of patients with donor T cell macrochimerism.

Libraries were built with the immunoSEQ multiplex PCR assay. Adaptive Biotechnologies carried out high-throughput TCR-beta CDR3 sequencing of genomic DNA for most patients. For the original study's pipeline: Adaptive's ImmunoSEQ software was the source of the TCR sequencing data for around 20 patients, while a few other patients were processed with MiXCR and VDJtools. CDR3 nucleotide sequences shared between donor and recipient were removed because the origin of such sequences could not be assigned. To be classed as alloreactive, a clone needed at least 2-fold expansion over unstimulated cells and a minimum CFSE-low frequency of 0.002% (template counts) or 0.001% (read counts). Clones detected in sequenced pre-transplant spleen, lymph node, or MLR CFSE-low populations of the donor or recipient were defined as mappable. Cumulative frequency of alloreactive clones was calculated as a percentage of all sequences weighted by copy number. TCRdb limited this immuneACCESS table to in-frame rearrangements with V and J called. A share of clones is missing; checked studies link under half to unresolved V genes, and the rest is unexplained. That table gives V, J and clone size, and the DNA gave D and trimming. The sample contains 5,000 to 6,000 clones, 65% to 70% of them found a single time. Approximately 30% of the sample comes from the top ten.

The sequence is built from TRBV15 and TRBJ2-3; the D gene cannot be resolved reliably. The sequencing here drew on ileum tissue, taken around 300 days after intestinal transplant. This TCR was recovered from a human patient who received an intestinal transplant, so some T cells may come from the graft donor. The DNA sequence is TGTGCCACCAGCAGAGATACCGCAACGCAGTATTTT. Its protein product is CATSRDTATQYF.